The clone carrying this T cell receptor beta chain has only a few counts. This sample was taken from a study of T-cell reconstitution after alpha-beta-depleted transplantation in children. Unique molecular identifiers were incorporated during preparation of the TCRbeta library. TCRdb ran MiXCR on the PCR reads and lists one entry per CDR3 protein. The data contain around 100,000 distinct CDR3 sequences, about 8% of them singletons. V was clipped by 0 bases and J by 2 bases; unmatched bases: 5. The CDR3 runs to 16 residues. The germline V gene has CDR1 ENHRY and CDR2 SYGVKD. The TCR comes from a boy aged 2-9 years with acute lymphoblastic leukemia, due to receive a stem cell transplant. The chain is built from TRBV10-3 and TRBJ2-3; TRBD1 matches 7 bases. The sample was PBMCs, taken before TCRalphabeta/CD19-depleted stem cell transplant. The CDR3 is CAISESDRPYTDTQYF. The CDR3 DNA reads as TGTGCCATCAGTGAGTCGGACAGGCCGTACACAGATACGCAGTATTTT.